These 6 T cell receptor beta chains were sequenced from one sample in a study of breast tumors, draining lymph nodes, adjacent tissues. The lymph nodes were axillary draining lymph nodes from breast cancer patients. A single record per CDR3 protein comes from TCRdb applying MiXCR to the multiplex PCR reads. The repertoire includes some 150,000 distinct CDR3 sequences, about a fifth of them detected once, and 2.5% to 3% sits in the top ten. Sequencing input: axillary lymph node tissue. Source of these receptors: a female donor with breast cancer. Some clones in this sample may be carry-over from other donors' samples.

This clonotype was observed many times. The rearrangement links TRBV9 to TRBJ2-2, with 11 bases fitting TRBD2. Germline loops: CDR1 SGDLS, CDR2 YYNGEE. Germline trimming cut 1 base from V and 4 bases from J; bases unmatched to any gene: 3. This CDR3 has 16 residues. Here the CDR3 reads CASSVLAGGPTGELFF. CDR3 bases: TGTGCCAGCAGCGTACTAGCGGGAGGTCCCACCGGGGAGCTGTTTTTT.

In regard to this clonotype: This sequence may be a read error, since a much larger clone differs from it by one base. V usage is TRBV12-3 or TRBV12-4 and J usage is TRBJ2-1; D is uncertain. CDR3 size: 12 residues. Trimming pared 5 bases from V and 6 bases from J, leaving 8 bases between. The CDR3 DNA sequence: TGTGCCAGCAGTAGAGCATTCAATGAGCAGTTCTTC. The encoded protein is CASSRAFNEQFF.

This clonotype has at least ten counts. The chain joins TRBV19 to TRBJ1-2, with D possibly TRBD1 on 6 matching bases. Germline V gene data show CDR1 as LNHDA and CDR2 as SQIVND (reference sequence). The CDR3 length is 14 residues. The V gene lost 6 bases and the J gene lost 0 bases, with 11 bases spanning the gap. CDR3 sequence reads: CASSIRTANYGYTF. The DNA for the CDR3 is TGTGCCAGTAGCATTCGGACAGCTAACTATGGCTACACCTTC.

This clonotype was detected only a few times. The chain has TRBV24-1 and TRBJ2-4; the match to TRBD1 covers 9 bases. The CDR3 contains 15 residues. The junction had 2 bases not matched to a gene; V was cut back by 3 bases and J by 3 bases. CDR1 and CDR2 from the germline V gene are KGHDR and SFDVKD. CDR3 sequence reads: CATSDPTGGKNIQYF. The CDR3 DNA follows: TGTGCCACCAGTGATCCGACAGGGGGCAAAAACATTCAGTACTTC.

Notes on this clonotype: Since a much larger clone is just one base distant, this may be a read error. The CDR3 loop reads CASSLAAAAGYRYTF. CDR3 sequence (DNA): TGTGCCAGCAGCTTAGCTGCCGCCGCAGGCTATCGCTACACCTTC. J is TRBJ1-2 and V is TRBV7-9; no firm D call. The CDR3 consists of 15 residues. Looked up from germline, CDR1 is SEHNR and CDR2 is FQNEAQ (reference sequence).

This clonotype was counted only a few times. A much larger clone lies a single base off, so this may be a read error. The chain is built from TRBV20-1 and TRBJ1-4; D remains ambiguous. CDR3 length: 11 residues. Per germline, CDR1 DFQATT and CDR2 SNEGSKA (reference sequence). The CDR3 is CGAVGRSELFF. The CDR3 DNA sequence: TGCGGTGCTGTCGGACGGAGTGAACTGTTTTTT.